This entry is about one T cell receptor (beta chain). Antigen unknown. A much larger clonotype is one base distant, so this may be a read error. This table comes from immunoSEQ multiplex PCR, and its TCRdb copy is limited to in-frame clones, with some not included. The repertoire holds over a million clones, with roughly 75% as singletons. This sample is drawn from a study of shared clonotypes between healthy human individuals. Study-wide background: The study drew on a couple of women and three men aged 18 to 49 as donors. The study used three CD4 naive, three CD4 memory, two CD8 naive and one CD8 memory plate per donor. Whole-study results and caveats: The generation probabilities recorded for non-shared clonotypes fell below those of clonotypes shared by all four donors.

Trimming stripped 6 bases from V and 5 bases from J, with 14 bases between. The CDR3 runs 13 residues. Germline V CDR1 and CDR2: SGHTA, FQGNSA. The sequencing sample was made of memory CD4+ T cells sorted from blood. Subset in this sample: CD45RA-negative fraction. The genes are TRBV7-2 and TRBJ2-7; tentative D call: TRBD2 (6 bases). The TCR sequence derives from a man aged 18 to 30 in good health. The CDR3 is CASRGLDYHEQYF. The CDR3 DNA reads as TGTGCCAGCAGGGGTTTGGACTACCACGAGCAGTACTTC.